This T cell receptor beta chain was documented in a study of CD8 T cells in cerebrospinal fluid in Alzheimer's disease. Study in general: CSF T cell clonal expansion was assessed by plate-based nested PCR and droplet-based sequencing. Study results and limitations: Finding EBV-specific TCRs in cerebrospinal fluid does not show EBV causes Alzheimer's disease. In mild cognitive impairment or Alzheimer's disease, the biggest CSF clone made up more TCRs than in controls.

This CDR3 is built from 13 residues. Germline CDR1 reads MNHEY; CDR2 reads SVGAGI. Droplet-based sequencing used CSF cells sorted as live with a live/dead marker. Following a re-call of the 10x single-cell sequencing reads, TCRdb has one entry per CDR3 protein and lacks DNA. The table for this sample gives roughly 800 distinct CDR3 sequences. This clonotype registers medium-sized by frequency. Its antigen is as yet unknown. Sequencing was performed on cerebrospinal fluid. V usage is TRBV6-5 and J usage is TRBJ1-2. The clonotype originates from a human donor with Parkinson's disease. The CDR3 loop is CASSYENSYGYTF.